Listed below are T cell receptor beta chains from one sample, sequenced in a study of blood T cell repertoires in COVID-19. Sequencing used immunoSEQ multiplex PCR; TCRdb keeps in-frame clones, though not all of them. This repertoire shows 130,000 to 150,000 clones, 70% to 85% found once; its top ten account for 6% to 7.5%. Sequencing input: peripheral blood. These receptors originate from a human donor in a cohort sampled during active COVID-19. Both conserved end residues are part of each CDR3. Each record gives: J gene, V gene, CDR3 protein.

TRBJ2-3	TRBV7-3	CASATDLGGTQYF
TRBJ2-4	TRBV30	CAWNRQGLSKNIQYF
TRBJ2-5	TRBV9	CASSVGLLRDRGKETQYF
TRBJ1-4	TRBV19	CASSTDTTNEKLFF
TRBJ1-1	TRBV6-5	CASSYPTQGANTEAFF
TRBJ1-2	TRBV3-1/TRBV3-2	CASRPVPGGGGYTF
TRBJ2-3	TRBV9	CASARTGDTDTQYF
TRBJ2-1	TRBV19	CASSIPPRTARRGSYNEQFF
TRBJ2-7	TRBV4-1	CASSPLAGSPYEQYF
TRBJ2-5	TRBV20-1	CSARAGETQYF
TRBJ2-5	TRBV15	CATSRANRQETQYF
TRBJ2-3	TRBV5-1	CASSLGVHGVDTQYF
TRBJ2-5	TRBV5-4	CASSLQASGGVWETQYF
TRBJ2-7	TRBV15	CATTRRTGDYEQYF
TRBJ1-2	TRBV9	CASTRTGESLNYGYTF
TRBJ2-1	TRBV9	CASGLAGRSSYNEQFF
TRBJ1-1	TRBV7-6	CASSLERGSYEAFF
TRBJ1-1	TRBV5-4	CASSFRESNTEAFF
TRBJ2-1	TRBV11-3	CASSLQGGNEQFF
TRBJ1-6	TRBV6-5	CASSPQGANNSPLHF
TRBJ2-7	TRBV14	CASSPRGGAGYEQYF
TRBJ2-3	TRBV5-1	CASSVLGGAGDTQYF
TRBJ2-7	TRBV4-3	CASSQEVLGGEQYF
TRBJ2-3	TRBV7-2	CASSQQAGEGTDTQYF
TRBJ2-3	TRBV2	CASSQGQGFTDTQYF
TRBJ2-7	TRBV2	CASSRGVTGGVEQYF
TRBJ2-3	TRBV19	CASTLTGGRDTQYF
TRBJ1-2	TRBV24-1	CATSDPRGGYTF
TRBJ2-3	TRBV6-4	CASSDGSGGATDTQYF
TRBJ1-2	TRBV5-5	CASSSGQGFYGYTF
TRBJ2-7	TRBV3-1/TRBV3-2	CASSQIYEQYF
TRBJ2-2	TRBV7-9	CASTLGVTGELFF
TRBJ2-3	TRBV9	CASSGEFADTQYF
TRBJ2-5	TRBV11-2	CASSLDRWRTYF
TRBJ1-1	TRBV10-3	CATSRDRDREAFF
TRBJ1-1	TRBV7-8	CASSPIGGPNTEAFF
TRBJ1-5	TRBV9	CASSVGTGGQPQHF
TRBJ2-1	TRBV30	CAWSVGGGSYNEQFF
TRBJ2-1	TRBV5-5	CASSLGTAGGFNEQFF
TRBJ2-2	TRBV4-1	CASSQAAGGAQRAGELFF
TRBJ2-7	TRBV29-1	CSVGLGAEQYF